This entry concerns a single T cell receptor (beta chain). The data derive from a study of blood T cell repertoires in COVID-19. Study overall: Sites in the United States, Italy and Spain provided acute and convalescent COVID-19 samples.

The CDR3 sequence is 20 residues long. While infection was still active, Seattle patients were enrolled and then followed longitudinally. Under the authors' procedure: The assay estimated nucleated cells by amplifying reference gene primers. The repertoire was sequenced with immunoSEQ multiplex PCR; TCRdb's copy has only in-frame clones and lacks some. The DNA was the basis for D and trimming; V, J and clone size are from that table. The table records approximately 350,000 clones, approximately 86% of them present only once. This sequence joins TRBV12-2 and TRBJ1-6. TRBV12-2 is designated a pseudogene. Sequenced: peripheral blood. This clonotype was sampled from a woman aged 55-69 years with COVID-19, enrolled during active disease. CDR3 nucleotides: TGTGCAAGTCGCCCCGGGAGAAGACAGTCCTTAAGCTCCTATAATTCACCCCTCCACTTT. It translates to CASRPGRRQSLSSYNSPLHF.